This T cell receptor beta chain emerged from a study of cytomegalovirus exposure and HLA in healthy donors. Findings and caveats of the study: Generally TCR sequences proved uncommon, though certain public TCRs appeared in numerous donors. Among TCR beta chains, those listed as cytomegalovirus-associated numbered 164. In vitro testing confirmed three CMV-associated chains as specific for CMV antigens.

This CDR3 comprises 16 residues. CDR1 is MNHEY, CDR2 SVGAGI, per germline. With V trimmed by 4 bases and J by 4 bases, 8 bases remained unmatched. As to this clone: Its specificity is not known.

The study drew the donors from its approximately 110-subject validation cohort, separate from the approximately 700-subject first cohort. Repertoires were generated with immunoSEQ multiplex PCR, while TCRdb's copy carries only in-frame clones and drops some. The sample yields 100,000 to 150,000 clones, 70% to 90% seen once. The sequenced sample was PBMCs. The sequence derives from a woman younger than 30 in good health and CMV-seronegative. V usage is TRBV6-5 and J usage is TRBJ2-1, with 9 bases aligning to TRBD2. The CDR3 spells CASSSPSGMSYNEQFF. DNA for the CDR3: TGTGCCAGCAGTTCACCTAGCGGGATGTCATACAATGAGCAGTTCTTC.